Sequencing of this T cell receptor beta chain was carried out in a study of beta chain features in type 1 diabetes. The wider study: Similarity in age, gender and cell yields was seen between patients and healthy donors.

CDR3 length: 11 residues. With V trimmed by 3 bases and J by 12 bases, 4 bases remained unmatched. The germline V gene encodes CDR1 SQVTM and CDR2 ANQGSEA. Whole-study findings and limits: The study found fewer insertions and more deletions at VDJ junctions in type 1 diabetes patients. For Type 1 diabetes patients, all four CD4+ subsets carried TCRB CDR3s that were moderately but significantly shorter.

Every isolated RNA sample was fully reverse transcribed, so sequencing captured expressed TCRB transcripts. TCRdb's table, derived via immunoSEQ multiplex PCR, lists solely in-frame clones and lacks some. The data hold almost 250,000 clones, with roughly an eighth observed a single time. Details on this clone: Its antigen is not identified.

This chain joins TRBV29-1 and TRBJ2-1; 8 bases fit TRBD2. The receptor was isolated from a woman aged 40 to 55 in good health. Sequencing was done on a sample of naive CD4+ T cells from blood. This CDR3 reads CSVEDRGGQFF. The CDR3 nucleotides are TGCAGCGTTGAGGATCGGGGGGGGCAGTTCTTC.